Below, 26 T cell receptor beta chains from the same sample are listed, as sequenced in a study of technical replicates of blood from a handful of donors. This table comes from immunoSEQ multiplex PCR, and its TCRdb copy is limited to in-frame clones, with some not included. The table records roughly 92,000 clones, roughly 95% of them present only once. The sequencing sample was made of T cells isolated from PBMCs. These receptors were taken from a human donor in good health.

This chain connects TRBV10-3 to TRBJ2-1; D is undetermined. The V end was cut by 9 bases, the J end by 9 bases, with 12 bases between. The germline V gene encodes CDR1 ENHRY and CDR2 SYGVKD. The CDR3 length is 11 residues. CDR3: CAISLDTEQFF. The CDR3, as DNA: TGTGCCATTTCCCTCGACACTGAGCAGTTCTTC.

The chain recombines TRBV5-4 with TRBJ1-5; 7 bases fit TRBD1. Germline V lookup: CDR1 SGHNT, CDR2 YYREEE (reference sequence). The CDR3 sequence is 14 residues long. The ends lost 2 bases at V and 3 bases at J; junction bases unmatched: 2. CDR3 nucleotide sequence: TGTGCCAGCAGCTTAGGGGGCAACAATCAGCCCCAGCATTTT. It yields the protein CASSLGGNNQPQHF. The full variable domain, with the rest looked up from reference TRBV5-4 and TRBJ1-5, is ETGVTQSPTHLIKTRGQQVTLRCSSQSGHNTVSWYQQALGQGPQFIFQYYREEENGRGNFPPRFSGLQFPNYSSELNVNALELDDSALYLCASSLGGNNQPQHFGDGTRLSIL.

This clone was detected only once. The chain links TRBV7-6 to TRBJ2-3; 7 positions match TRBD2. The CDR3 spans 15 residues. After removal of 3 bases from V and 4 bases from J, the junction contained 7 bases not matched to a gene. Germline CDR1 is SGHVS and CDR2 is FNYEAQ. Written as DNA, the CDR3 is TGTGCCAGCAGCTTTGGGGGAGGGAGGGCAGATACGCAGTATTTT. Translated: CASSFGGGRADTQYF.

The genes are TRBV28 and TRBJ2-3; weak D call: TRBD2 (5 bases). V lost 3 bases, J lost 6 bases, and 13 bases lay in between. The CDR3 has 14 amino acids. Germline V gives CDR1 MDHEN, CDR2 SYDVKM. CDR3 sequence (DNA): TGTGCCAGCAGTTTCCAAGCGGAGAGGGATACGCAGTATTTT. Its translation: CASSFQAERDTQYF.

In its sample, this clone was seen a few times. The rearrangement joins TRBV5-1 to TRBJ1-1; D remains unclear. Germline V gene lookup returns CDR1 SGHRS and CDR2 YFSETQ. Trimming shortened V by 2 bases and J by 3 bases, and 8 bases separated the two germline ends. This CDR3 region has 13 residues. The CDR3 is CASSLVADTEAFF. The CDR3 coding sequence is TGCGCCAGCAGCTTAGTGGCGGACACTGAAGCTTTCTTT.

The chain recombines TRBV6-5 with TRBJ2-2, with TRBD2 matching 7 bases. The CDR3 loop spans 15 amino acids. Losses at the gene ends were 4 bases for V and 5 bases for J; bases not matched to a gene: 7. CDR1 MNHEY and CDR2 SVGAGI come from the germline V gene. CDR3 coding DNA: TGTGCCAGCAGTTCCTCCGGGGGGAGGACCGGGGAGCTGTTTTTT. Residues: CASSSSGGRTGELFF.

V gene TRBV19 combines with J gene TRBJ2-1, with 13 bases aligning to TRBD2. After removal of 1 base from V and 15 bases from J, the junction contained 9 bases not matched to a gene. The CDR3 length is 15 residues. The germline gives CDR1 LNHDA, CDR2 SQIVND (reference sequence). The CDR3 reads CASSIAPGLAGEVFF. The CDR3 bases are TGTGCCAGTAGTATAGCCCCTGGACTAGCGGGAGAGGTGTTCTTC.

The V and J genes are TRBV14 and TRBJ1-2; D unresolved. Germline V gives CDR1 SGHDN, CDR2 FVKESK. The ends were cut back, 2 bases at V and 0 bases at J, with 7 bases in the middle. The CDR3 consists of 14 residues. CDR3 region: CASSQQDPNYGYTF. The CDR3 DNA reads TGTGCCAGCAGCCAACAGGATCCTAACTATGGCTACACCTTC.

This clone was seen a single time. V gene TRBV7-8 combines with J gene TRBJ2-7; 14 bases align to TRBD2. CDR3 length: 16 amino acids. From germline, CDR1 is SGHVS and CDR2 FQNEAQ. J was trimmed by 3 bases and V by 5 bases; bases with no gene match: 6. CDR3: CASSQTGLAGGYEQYF. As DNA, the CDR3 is TGTGCCAGCAGCCAAACAGGACTAGCGGGGGGCTACGAGCAGTACTTC.

In nucleotides, the CDR3 is TGTGCCAGTATTAGATACAATGAGCAGTTCTTC. It is translated as CASIRYNEQFF. The gene calls are TRBV19 and TRBJ2-1; D uncertain. V lost 7 bases and J lost 4, with 5 bases in between. The CDR3 covers 11 residues. CDR1 is LNHDA, CDR2 SQIVND, per germline (reference sequence).

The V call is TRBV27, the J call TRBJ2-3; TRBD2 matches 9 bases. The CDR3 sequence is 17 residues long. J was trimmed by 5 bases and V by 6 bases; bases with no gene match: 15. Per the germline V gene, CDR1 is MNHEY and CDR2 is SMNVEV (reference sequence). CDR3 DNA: TGTGCCAGCAGCACAATAATATCGGCGGGAGGGATAGATACGCAGTATTTT. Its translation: CASSTIISAGGIDTQYF.

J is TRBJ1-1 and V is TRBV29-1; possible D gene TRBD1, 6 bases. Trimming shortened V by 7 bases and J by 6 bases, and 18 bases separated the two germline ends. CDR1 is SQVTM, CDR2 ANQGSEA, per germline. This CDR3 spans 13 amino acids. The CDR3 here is CSARGAGVAEAFF. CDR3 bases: TGCAGCGCCAGGGGCGCCGGGGTGGCTGAAGCTTTCTTT.

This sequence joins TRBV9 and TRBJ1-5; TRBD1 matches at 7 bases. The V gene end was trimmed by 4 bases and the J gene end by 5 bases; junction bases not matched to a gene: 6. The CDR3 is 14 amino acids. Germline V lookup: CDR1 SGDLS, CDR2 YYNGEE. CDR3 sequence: CASSTGTDHQPQHF. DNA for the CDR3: TGTGCCAGCAGCACGGGGACAGATCATCAGCCCCAGCATTTT.

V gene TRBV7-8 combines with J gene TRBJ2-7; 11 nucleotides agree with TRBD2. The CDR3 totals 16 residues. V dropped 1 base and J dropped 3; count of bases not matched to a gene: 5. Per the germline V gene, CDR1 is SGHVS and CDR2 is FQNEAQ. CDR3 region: CASSLVSTSGSYEQYF. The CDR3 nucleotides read TGTGCCAGCAGCTTAGTATCAACTAGCGGGAGCTACGAGCAGTACTTC.

The CDR3 sequence is CASSQEPGGTEAFF. Written as DNA, the CDR3 is TGCGCCAGCAGTCAAGAGCCGGGAGGCACTGAAGCTTTCTTT. The rearrangement joins TRBV23-1 to TRBJ1-1; D is unresolved. TRBV23-1 is flagged as an ORF with uncertain function. The CDR3 is made up of 14 amino acids. Trimming took off 2 bases at V and 4 bases at J, with 11 bases between the two ends.

Here the CDR3 reads CATSIDRSPRNTEAFF. CDR3 sequence (DNA): TGTGCCACCAGCATAGACAGGTCCCCTCGCAACACTGAAGCTTTCTTT. The genes are TRBV15 and TRBJ1-1, with D possibly matching TRBD1 (6 bases). Trimming removed 4 bases from V and 2 bases from J, with 17 bases in between. This CDR3 comprises 16 residues. Germline lookup yields CDR1 LNHNV and CDR2 YYDKDF (reference sequence).

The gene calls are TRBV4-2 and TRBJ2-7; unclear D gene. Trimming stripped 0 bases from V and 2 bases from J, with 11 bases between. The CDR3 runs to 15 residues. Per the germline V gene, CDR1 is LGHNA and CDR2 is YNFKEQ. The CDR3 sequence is CASSQDQTGTYEQYF. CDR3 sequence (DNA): TGTGCCAGCAGCCAAGATCAGACGGGTACCTACGAGCAGTACTTC.

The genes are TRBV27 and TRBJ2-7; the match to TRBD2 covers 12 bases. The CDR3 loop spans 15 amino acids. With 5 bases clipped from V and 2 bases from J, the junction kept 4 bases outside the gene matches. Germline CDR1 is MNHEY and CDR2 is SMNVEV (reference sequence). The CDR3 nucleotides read TGTGCCAGCAGTCCCGGACTAGCGGGGACCTACGAGCAGTACTTC. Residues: CASSPGLAGTYEQYF.

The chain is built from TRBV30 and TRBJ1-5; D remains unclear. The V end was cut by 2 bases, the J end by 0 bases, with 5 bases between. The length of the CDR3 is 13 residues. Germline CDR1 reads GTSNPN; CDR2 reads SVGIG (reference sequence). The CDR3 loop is CAWSRGSNQPQHF. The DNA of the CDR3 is TGTGCCTGGAGTCGCGGTAGCAATCAGCCCCAGCATTTT.

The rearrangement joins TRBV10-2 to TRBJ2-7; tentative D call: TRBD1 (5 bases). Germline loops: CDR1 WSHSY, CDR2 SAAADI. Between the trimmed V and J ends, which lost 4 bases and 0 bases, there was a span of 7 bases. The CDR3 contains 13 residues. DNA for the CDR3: TGCGCCAGCAGTGTACAGGACTCCTACGAGCAGTACTTC. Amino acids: CASSVQDSYEQYF.

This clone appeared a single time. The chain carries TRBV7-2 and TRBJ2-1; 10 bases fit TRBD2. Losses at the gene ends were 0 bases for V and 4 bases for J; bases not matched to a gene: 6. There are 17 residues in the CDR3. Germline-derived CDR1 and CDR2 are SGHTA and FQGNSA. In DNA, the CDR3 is TGTGCCAGCAGCTTAGCGACGGGGACTAGCGCATACAATGAGCAGTTCTTC. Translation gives CASSLATGTSAYNEQFF.

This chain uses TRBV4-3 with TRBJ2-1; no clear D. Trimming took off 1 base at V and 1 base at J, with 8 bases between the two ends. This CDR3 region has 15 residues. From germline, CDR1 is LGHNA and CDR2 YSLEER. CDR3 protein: CASSQGEASYNEQFF. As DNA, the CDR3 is TGCGCCAGCAGCCAAGGTGAGGCTTCCTACAATGAGCAGTTCTTC.

The CDR3 coding sequence is TGTGCCAGCAGTTTTTACGGGGGTAGCTCCTACGAGCAGTACTTC. It yields the protein CASSFYGGSSYEQYF. This chain joins TRBV27 and TRBJ2-5; perhaps TRBD2 as D (6 bases). The DNA end is a closer match to TRBJ2-7, so the J assignment may be wrong. This CDR3 region has 15 residues. The germline gives CDR1 MNHEY, CDR2 SMNVEV (reference sequence).

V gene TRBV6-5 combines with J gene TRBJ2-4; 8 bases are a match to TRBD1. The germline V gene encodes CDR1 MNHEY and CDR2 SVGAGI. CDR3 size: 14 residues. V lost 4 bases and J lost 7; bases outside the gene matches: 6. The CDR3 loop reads CASSFSGGENIQYF. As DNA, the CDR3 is TGTGCCAGCAGTTTCTCAGGGGGCGAGAACATTCAGTACTTC.

CDR3 DNA: TGTGCCAGCACGTCAGGGAATGAAAAACTGTTTTTT. Amino acid sequence: CASTSGNEKLFF. The V gene is TRBV2, the J gene TRBJ1-4, with a tentative D call TRBD1 (5 bases). Between the trimmed V and J ends, which lost 7 bases and 5 bases, there was a span of 8 bases. Germline loops: CDR1 SNHLY, CDR2 FYNNEI. CDR3 length: 12 amino acids.

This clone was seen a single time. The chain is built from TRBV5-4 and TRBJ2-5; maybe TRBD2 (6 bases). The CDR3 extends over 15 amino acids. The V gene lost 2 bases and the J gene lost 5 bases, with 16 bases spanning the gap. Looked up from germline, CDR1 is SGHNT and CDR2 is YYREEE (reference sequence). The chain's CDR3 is CASSLIGSSGETQYF. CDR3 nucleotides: TGTGCCAGCAGCTTAATCGGGAGCTCAGGGGAGACCCAGTACTTC.